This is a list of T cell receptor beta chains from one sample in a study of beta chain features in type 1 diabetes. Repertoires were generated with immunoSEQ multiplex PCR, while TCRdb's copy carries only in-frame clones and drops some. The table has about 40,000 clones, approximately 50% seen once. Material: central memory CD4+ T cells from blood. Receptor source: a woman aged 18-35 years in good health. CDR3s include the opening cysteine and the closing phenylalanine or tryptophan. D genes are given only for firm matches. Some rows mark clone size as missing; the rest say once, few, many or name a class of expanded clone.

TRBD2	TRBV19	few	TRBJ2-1	CASSLPGTSGTVQQFF	TGTGCCAGTAGCTTACCCGGGACTAGCGGGACCGTACAGCAGTTCTTC
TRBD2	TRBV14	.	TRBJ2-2	CASSGRREGISGELFF	TGTGCCAGCAGCGGCCGGCGGGAGGGAATTTCGGGGGAGCTGTTTTTT
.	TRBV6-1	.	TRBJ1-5	CASSRQSSFNQPQHF	TGTGCCAGCAGTAGACAGAGTAGCTTTAATCAGCCCCAGCATTTT
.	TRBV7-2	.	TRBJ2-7	CASSLAGRYEQYF	TGTGCCAGCAGCTTAGCTGGCCGCTACGAGCAGTACTTC
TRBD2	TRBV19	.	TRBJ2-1	CASSLLAGGVHEQFF	TGTGCCAGTAGTTTACTAGCGGGAGGGGTTCATGAGCAGTTCTTC
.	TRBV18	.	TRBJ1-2	CASSPSQGLYGYTF	TGTGCCAGCTCACCGTCACAGGGCCTCTATGGCTACACCTTC
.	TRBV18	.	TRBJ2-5	CASSPRGSRQETQYF	TGTGCCAGCTCACCTAGAGGGAGTCGACAAGAGACCCAGTACTTC
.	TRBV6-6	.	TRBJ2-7	CASSTDSYEQYF	TGTGCCAGCAGTACGGACAGCTACGAGCAGTACTTC
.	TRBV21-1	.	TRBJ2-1	CASRGTLAGGGYNEQFF	TGTGCCAGCAGGGGAACTTTAGCGGGGGGGGGCTACAATGAGCAGTTCTTC
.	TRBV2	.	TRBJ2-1	CASSEVQTYNEQFF	TGTGCCAGCAGTGAAGTCCAAACCTACAATGAGCAGTTCTTC
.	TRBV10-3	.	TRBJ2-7	CAISESRREQYF	TGTGCCATCAGTGAGTCGCGGAGGGAGCAGTACTTC
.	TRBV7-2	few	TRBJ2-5	CASSLDIGTAGGTQYF	TGTGCCAGCAGCTTAGATATCGGGACAGCGGGCGGGACCCAGTACTTC
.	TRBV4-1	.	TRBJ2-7	CASSQRDEAYEQYF	TGCGCCAGCAGCCAGCGGGACGAAGCCTACGAGCAGTACTTC
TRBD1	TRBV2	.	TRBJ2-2	CASSNQGAETGELFF	TGTGCCAGCAGTAACCAGGGGGCAGAGACCGGGGAGCTGTTTTTT
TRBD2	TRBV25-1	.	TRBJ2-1	CASSTGTIVRGEQFF	TGTGCCAGCAGTACCGGGACTATCGTAAGAGGGGAGCAGTTCTTC
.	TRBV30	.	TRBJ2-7	CAWSVRVSSRVEQYF	TGTGCCTGGAGTGTACGGGTTAGCTCCCGGGTCGAGCAGTACTTC
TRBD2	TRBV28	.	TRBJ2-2	CASSFRTSLNTGELFF	TGTGCCAGCAGTTTCCGGACTAGCTTGAACACCGGGGAGCTGTTTTTT
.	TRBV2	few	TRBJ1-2	CASSPGVGYTF	TGTGCCAGCAGCCCCGGGGTCGGCTACACCTTC
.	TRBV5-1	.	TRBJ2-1	CASSLGQRDEQFF	TGCGCCAGCAGCTTGGGACAGCGCGATGAGCAGTTCTTC
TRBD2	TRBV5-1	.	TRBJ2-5	CASSLGTSGQETQYF	TGCGCCAGCAGCCTAGGGACTAGTGGGCAAGAGACCCAGTACTTC
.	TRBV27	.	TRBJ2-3	CASSPNTDTQYF	TGTGCCAGCAGTCCAAACACAGATACGCAGTATTTT
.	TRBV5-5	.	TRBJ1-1	CASTLGGVRNTEAFF	TGTGCCAGCACCCTCGGAGGGGTCAGGAACACTGAAGCTTTCTTT
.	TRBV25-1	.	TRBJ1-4	CASSLSSLNEKLFF	TGTGCCAGCAGTCTGTCCAGTCTTAATGAAAAACTGTTTTTT
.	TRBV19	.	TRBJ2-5	CASSSQGTQETQYF	TGTGCCAGTAGTTCCCAGGGTACCCAAGAGACCCAGTACTTC
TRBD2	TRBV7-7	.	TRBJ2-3	CASSLGSGSTDTQYF	TGTGCCAGCAGCTTAGGTAGCGGGAGTACAGATACGCAGTATTTT
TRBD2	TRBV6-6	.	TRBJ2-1	CASSYLGSGGRNEQFF	TGTGCCAGCAGTTATTTGGGTAGCGGGGGGAGAAATGAGCAGTTCTTC
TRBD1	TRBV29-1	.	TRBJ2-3	CSAYRGDTQYF	TGCAGCGCCTACAGGGGAGATACGCAGTATTTT
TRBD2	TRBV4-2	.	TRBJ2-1	CASSSGAAGLAGSSEQFF	TGTGCCAGCAGCTCGGGAGCGGCGGGACTAGCGGGATCGAGTGAGCAGTTCTTC
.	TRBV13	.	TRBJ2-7	CASSPGSRDEQYF	TGTGCCAGCAGCCCCGGGTCGCGGGACGAGCAGTACTTC
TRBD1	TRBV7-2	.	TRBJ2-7	CASRDRVNYEQYF	TGTGCCAGCAGGGACAGGGTAAACTACGAGCAGTACTTC
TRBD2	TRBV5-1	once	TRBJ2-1	CASSPGGNNEQFF	TGCGCCAGCAGCCCCGGGGGGAACAATGAGCAGTTCTTC
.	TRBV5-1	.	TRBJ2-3	CASSRETSSDTQYF	TGCGCCAGCAGCAGGGAGACTAGTTCAGATACGCAGTATTTT
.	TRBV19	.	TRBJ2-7	CASSDPGTSSYEQYF	TGTGCCAGTAGCGATCCCGGGACATCCTCCTACGAGCAGTACTTC
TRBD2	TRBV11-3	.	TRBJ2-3	CASSAQLAGGPGGTDTQYF	TGTGCCAGCAGCGCCCAACTAGCGGGGGGGCCGGGTGGCACAGATACGCAGTATTTT
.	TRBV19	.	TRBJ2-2	CASSIGLTNGQLFF	TGTGCCAGTAGTATCGGACTGACAAACGGACAGCTGTTTTTT
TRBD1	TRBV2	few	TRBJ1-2	CASREDRANYGYTF	TGTGCCAGCAGGGAGGACAGGGCTAACTATGGCTACACCTTC
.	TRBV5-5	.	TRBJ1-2	CASSLAYPNYGYTF	TGTGCCAGCAGCTTGGCCTACCCGAACTATGGCTACACCTTC
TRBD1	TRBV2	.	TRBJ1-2	CASSEGQVGGYTF	TGTGCCAGCAGCGAGGGACAGGTGGGGGGCTACACCTTC
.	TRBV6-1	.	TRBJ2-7	CASSKETGAYEQYF	TGTGCCAGCAGTAAGGAGACGGGAGCTTACGAGCAGTACTTC
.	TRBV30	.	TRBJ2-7	CAWSREYEQYF	TGTGCCTGGAGCCGGGAATACGAGCAGTACTTC
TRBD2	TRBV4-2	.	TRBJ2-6	CASSPEGRGGSSGANVLTF	TGTGCCAGCAGCCCAGAGGGACGGGGGGGGAGCTCTGGGGCCAACGTCCTGACTTTC
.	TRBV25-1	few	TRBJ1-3	CASRALPGNTIYF	TGTGCCAGCAGGGCCCTGCCTGGAAACACCATATATTTT
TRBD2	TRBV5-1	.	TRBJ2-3	CASSLRLAGGIDTQYF	TGCGCCAGCAGCTTGAGGCTAGCGGGAGGGATAGATACGCAGTATTTT
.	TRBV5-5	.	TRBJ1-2	CASTVQGNYGYTF	TGTGCCAGCACCGTACAGGGTAACTATGGCTACACCTTC
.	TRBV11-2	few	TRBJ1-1	CASSLVWGQMNTEAFF	TGTGCCAGCAGCTTAGTGTGGGGGCAGATGAACACTGAAGCTTTCTTT
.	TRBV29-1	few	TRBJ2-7	CSVEGDWAYEQYF	TGCAGCGTTGAAGGGGACTGGGCCTACGAGCAGTACTTC
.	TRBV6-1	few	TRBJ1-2	CASSHQGSGYTF	TGTGCCAGCAGTCACCAGGGGTCTGGCTACACCTTC